The present T cell receptor (beta chain) was sequenced within a study of blood T cell repertoires in COVID-19. The germline V gene has CDR1 KGHSH and CDR2 LQKENI. This CDR3 contains 19 residues. The J segment lost 2 bases and the V segment lost 0 bases, leaving 14 bases of the junction unmatched. In the study's own analysis: Reference gene primer amplification in the assay estimated nucleated cell counts. Repertoires were generated with immunoSEQ multiplex PCR, while TCRdb's copy carries only in-frame clones and drops some. The V and J calls and clone size come from that table; D and trimming were worked out from the DNA. The sample contains 250,000 to 300,000 clones, approximately 81% of which appear only once.

Sequenced sample: peripheral blood. The V and J genes are TRBV18 and TRBJ2-3; 7 bases agree with TRBD2. The source is a woman aged 60-75 years with active or convalescent COVID-19. CDR3 sequence (DNA): TGTGCCAGCTCACCACCAGGTCGGGGAGGGAGTAGGGCCACAGATACGCAGTATTTT. Encoded protein: CASSPPGRGGSRATDTQYF. Using reference TRBV18 and TRBJ2-3 for the parts outside the CDR3, the full variable domain is NAGVMQNPRHLVRRRGQEARLRCSPMKGHSHVYWYRQLPEEGLKFMVYLQKENIIDESGMPKERFSAEFPKEGPSILRIQQVVRGDSAAYFCASSPPGRGGSRATDTQYFGPGTRLTVL.